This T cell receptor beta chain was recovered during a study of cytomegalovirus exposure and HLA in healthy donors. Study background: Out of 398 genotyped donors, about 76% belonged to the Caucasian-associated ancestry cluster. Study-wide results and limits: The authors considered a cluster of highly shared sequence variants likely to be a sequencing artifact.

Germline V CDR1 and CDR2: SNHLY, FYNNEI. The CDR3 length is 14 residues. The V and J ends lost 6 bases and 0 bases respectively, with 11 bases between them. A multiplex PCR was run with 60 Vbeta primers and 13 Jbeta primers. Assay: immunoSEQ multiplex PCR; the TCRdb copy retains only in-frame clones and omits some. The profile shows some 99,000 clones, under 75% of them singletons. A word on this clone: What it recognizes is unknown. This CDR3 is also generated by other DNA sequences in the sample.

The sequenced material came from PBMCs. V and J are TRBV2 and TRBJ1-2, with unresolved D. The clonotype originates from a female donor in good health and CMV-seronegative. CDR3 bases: TGTGCCAGCAGCGGAGCCACCCCTAACTATGGCTACACCTTC. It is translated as CASSGATPNYGYTF.